This TCR beta chain was captured by sequencing in a study of T cell responses to AZD1222 COVID-19 vaccine. J lost 4 bases, V lost 2 bases, and 5 bases had no gene match. The germline V gene encodes CDR1 KGHSH and CDR2 LQKENI. CDR3 length equals 14 residues. Profiled with immunoSEQ multiplex PCR; TCRdb holds only in-frame clones, not every one. The table lists fewer than 100,000 clones, around 88% of them singletons. Study conclusions and caveats: Spike-specific TCR breadth and depth grew following two AZD1222 doses. Unmutated variant regions are reportedly the target of nearly half of TCRs that are spike-specific.

Notes on this clone: Its specificity is not known.

This sequence was found in an adult who received the AZD1222 COVID-19 vaccine. Sequencing was performed on peripheral blood, taken 28 days after the second AZD1222 dose. The genes are TRBV18 and TRBJ2-7; 7 bases are shared with TRBD1. CDR3 protein: CASSPETGLYEQYF. Here the CDR3 DNA reads TGTGCCAGCTCACCAGAGACAGGGTTGTACGAGCAGTACTTC.